This TCR beta chain derives from a study of identical twins. As to this clonotype: Its antigen is undetermined.

Findings of the study overall: Invariant T cells like MAIT and iNKT could partly confound the zero-insertion analyses. Monozygotic twin pairs showed more out-of-frame TCR alpha sharing than models estimated. Reduced insertions were recorded for abundant cord blood beta clonotypes, with no such pattern in memory repertoires. Donors were not followed over many years; analysis was cross-sectional.

TCRdb re-derived calls from the 5' RACE reads in MiXCR, one entry per CDR3 protein. Of about 660,000 distinct CDR3 sequences listed, 8.5% to 9.5% are singletons. In addition, the sample was reused for a study of yellow fever vaccine responses in identical twins.

Sequencing was carried out using PBMCs. This sequence was found in a woman aged 18-30 years in good health.

The DNA for the CDR3 is TGCGCCAGCAGCCAAATACTAGCGGGGGTCAATGAGCAGTTCTTC. Encoded protein: CASSQILAGVNEQFF. J is TRBJ2-1 and V is TRBV4-1; 11 nucleotides agree with TRBD2. The junction had 3 bases not matched to a gene; V was cut back by 2 bases and J by 6 bases. This CDR3 has 15 amino acids. Germline V CDR1 and CDR2: MGHRA, YSYEKL.